The 25 T cell receptor beta chains presented below share a single source sample, sequenced in a study of CD8 T cells in Susac syndrome. Random hexamers were used to reverse transcribe roughly 0.45 to 1 ug of RNA. From the immunoSEQ multiplex PCR reads, TCRdb called clonotypes with MiXCR, one entry per CDR3 protein. The sample holds about 180,000 distinct CDR3 sequences, roughly 92% seen once. The specimen sequenced was CD4+ T cells from PBMCs. The receptors were gathered from a human donor with Susac syndrome.

The genes are TRBV20-1 and TRBJ2-1, with TRBD2 matching 7 bases. After removal of 3 bases from V and 8 bases from J, the junction contained 4 bases not matched to a gene. The CDR3 covers 12 residues. CDR1 DFQATT and CDR2 SNEGSKA come from the germline V gene (reference sequence). Here the CDR3 DNA reads TGCAGTGCTAGCGGGGGGATCGATGAGCAGTTCTTC. It translates to CSASGGIDEQFF.

The rearrangement links TRBV4-2 to TRBJ2-6, with 8 nucleotides matching TRBD1. Germline CDR1 reads LGHNA; CDR2 reads YNFKEQ. CDR3 size: 18 residues. Losses at the gene ends were 0 bases for V and 4 bases for J; bases not matched to a gene: 8. The CDR3, as DNA: TGTGCCAGCAGCCAAGATCTGGGACAGGTGGCCGGGGCCAACGTCCTGACTTTC. As protein: CASSQDLGQVAGANVLTF.

The V and J genes are TRBV20-1 and TRBJ2-3; D call uncertain. CDR1 DFQATT and CDR2 SNEGSKA come from the germline V gene (reference sequence). This CDR3 region has 13 residues. Trimming cost V 5 bases and J 6 bases, with 15 bases left between them. The CDR3 loop is CSAQNTRPDTQYF. Written as DNA, the CDR3 is TGCAGTGCTCAAAACACCCGACCGGATACGCAGTATTTT.

The V gene is TRBV4-2, the J gene TRBJ2-3; possible D gene TRBD2, 7 bases. The CDR3 length is 17 residues. With 0 bases removed from V and 1 base from J, the gap between germline ends came to 14 bases. Germline V gene sequence: CDR1 LGHNA, CDR2 YNFKEQ. The CDR3 protein is CASSQEPGGGGTDTQYF. DNA for the CDR3: TGTGCCAGCAGCCAAGAACCCGGAGGGGGGGGCACAGATACGCAGTATTTT.

CDR3 DNA sequence: TGCGCCAGCAGCTTGGAAAACCGAGCCTATGGCTACACCTTC. Its protein product is CASSLENRAYGYTF. This rearrangement joins TRBV5-1 to TRBJ1-2, with D hard to call. V was trimmed by 0 bases and J by 4 bases, leaving 10 bases between them. The CDR3 is 14 residues long. CDR1 and CDR2 from the germline V gene are SGHRS and YFSETQ. Combining the CDR3 with reference TRBV5-1 and TRBJ1-2 gives the whole variable domain KAGVTQTPRYLIKTRGQQVTLSCSPISGHRSVSWYQQTPGQGLQFLFEYFSETQRNKGNFPGRFSGRQFSNSRSEMNVSTLELGDSALYLCASSLENRAYGYTFGSGTRLTVV.

Written as DNA, the CDR3 is TGTGCCAGCAGCCAGCAAACAGGCCTCCAAGAGACCCAGTACTTC. Amino acids: CASSQQTGLQETQYF. J is TRBJ2-5 and V is TRBV4-2; D may be TRBD1 (5 bases). The germline gives CDR1 LGHNA, CDR2 YNFKEQ. V was shortened by 3 bases and J by 1 base, with 12 bases between the two germline ends. This CDR3 has 15 amino acids.

This chain uses TRBV4-3 with TRBJ1-5; TRBD1 might be the D (6 bases). Trimming shortened V by 4 bases and J by 2 bases, and 12 bases separated the two germline ends. This CDR3 has 15 residues. In germline, CDR1 is LGHNA, CDR2 YSLEER. Here the CDR3 DNA reads TGCGCCAGCAGCCGAATCAGGGGTGGCAATCAGCCCCAGCATTTT. This gives the protein CASSRIRGGNQPQHF.

This chain uses TRBV2 with TRBJ1-6; D not certain. V dropped 3 bases and J dropped 9 bases, with 6 bases sitting between them. The CDR3 extends over 12 amino acids. CDR1 and CDR2 from the germline V gene are SNHLY and FYNNEI. CDR3 DNA: TGTGCCAGCAGTGACAGAGGTTCACCCCTCCACTTT. Translated, it gives CASSDRGSPLHF.

This chain uses TRBV29-1 with TRBJ1-1; perhaps TRBD1 as D (5 bases). V was cut by 7 bases and J by 4 bases, with 13 bases left in between. The CDR3 has 12 residues. Germline CDR1 and CDR2: SQVTM and ANQGSEA. The CDR3 is CSANDGGTEAFF. The CDR3 DNA reads TGCAGCGCGAATGATGGGGGCACTGAAGCTTTCTTT.

The chain joins TRBV5-1 to TRBJ1-4; D is undetermined. The germline CDR1 and CDR2 sequences are SGHRS and YFSETQ. Trimming stripped 4 bases from V and 0 bases from J, with 10 bases between. The CDR3 loop spans 15 amino acids. The CDR3 here is CASSPGPSTNEKLFF. CDR3 coding DNA: TGCGCCAGCAGCCCGGGCCCTTCAACTAATGAAAAACTGTTTTTT.

CDR3: CSVQTSGGGPKNIQYF. The CDR3 DNA is TGCAGCGTTCAAACTAGCGGGGGGGGGCCCAAAAACATTCAGTACTTC. The V gene is TRBV29-1, the J gene TRBJ2-4; 13 nucleotides match TRBD2. V shed 5 bases, J shed 2 bases, and the junction held 6 bases outside the gene matches. This CDR3 spans 16 amino acids. CDR1 and CDR2 (germline): SQVTM, ANQGSEA.

This sequence joins TRBV14 and TRBJ2-1; 7 positions agree with TRBD1. The germline CDR1 and CDR2 sequences are SGHDN and FVKESK. There are 17 residues in the CDR3. Germline trimming cut 0 bases from V and 0 bases from J; bases unmatched to any gene: 5. CDR3 in DNA: TGTGCCAGCAGCCAAGACGAAGACAGGGCCTCCTACAATGAGCAGTTCTTC. Translation gives CASSQDEDRASYNEQFF.

The CDR3 sequence: CASSRTGLNSNQPQHF. The CDR3 bases are TGTGCCAGCTCGCGGACAGGCCTTAATAGCAATCAGCCCCAGCATTTT. V gene TRBV18 combines with J gene TRBJ1-5, with 7 bases matching TRBD1. The CDR3 sequence is 16 residues long. CDR1 and CDR2 from the germline V gene are KGHSH and LQKENI. With V trimmed by 6 bases and J by 0 bases, 8 bases remained unmatched.

This rearrangement joins TRBV6-5 to TRBJ2-5, with a possible D match to TRBD2 (6 bases). V was trimmed by 0 bases and J by 5 bases, leaving 10 bases between them. The V gene's germline CDR1 is MNHEY and CDR2 SVGAGI. CDR3 length: 14 amino acids. CDR3 residues: CASSYSGGGETQYF. CDR3 sequence (DNA): TGTGCCAGCAGTTACTCGGGGGGTGGTGAGACCCAGTACTTC.

The chain joins TRBV3-1 to TRBJ2-1, with 9 bases matching TRBD1. CDR3 size: 16 residues. Trimming took 4 bases from V and 0 from J; bases not matched to a gene: 4. Germline V lookup: CDR1 LGHDT, CDR2 YNNKEL (reference sequence). The CDR3 DNA reads TGTGCCAGCAGCCGGACAGGGGCTAGCTCCTACAATGAGCAGTTCTTC. Its translation is CASSRTGASSYNEQFF.

The gene calls are TRBV18 and TRBJ1-2; 9 bases map to TRBD1. This CDR3 is 15 amino acids long. J gave up 8 bases and V 3 bases, and 10 bases lay outside the gene matches. CDR1 is KGHSH and CDR2 is LQKENI in the germline V gene. CDR3 region: CASSPTATGGFGYTF. The CDR3 nucleotides are TGTGCCAGCTCACCGACGGCGACAGGGGGGTTCGGCTACACCTTC.

The J gene is TRBJ2-1, the V gene TRBV29-1; D possibly corresponds to TRBD2 (5 bases). Trimming took 4 bases from V and 8 from J, leaving 18 bases between them. The CDR3 sequence is 14 residues long. The germline V gene encodes CDR1 SQVTM and CDR2 ANQGSEA. The CDR3 reads CSVGSGNTHDEQFF. Here the CDR3 DNA reads TGCAGCGTTGGGTCCGGGAACACACACGATGAGCAGTTCTTC.

The chain uses TRBV18 and TRBJ2-7; D is undetermined. V gave up 2 bases and J gave up 5 bases, with 4 bases separating them. There are 11 residues in the CDR3. Germline CDR1 KGHSH, CDR2 LQKENI. In DNA, the CDR3 is TGTGCCAGCTCACCAGAACACGAGCAGTACTTC. This sequence encodes CASSPEHEQYF.

The chain couples TRBV20-1 to TRBJ2-5; TRBD2 aligns across 11 bases. V lost 5 bases, J lost 5 bases, and 10 bases stayed unmatched. There are 15 residues in the CDR3. Germline CDR1 and CDR2: DFQATT and SNEGSKA (reference sequence). CDR3 amino acids: CSAQSLAGGSETQYF. The CDR3 DNA reads TGCAGTGCTCAGAGCCTAGCGGGGGGCAGTGAGACCCAGTACTTC.

V and J are TRBV11-2 and TRBJ2-3; D gene uncertain. The germline V and J ends were trimmed by 2 bases and 2 bases, with 11 bases remaining between them. The CDR3 has 15 residues. CDR1 and CDR2 (germline): SGHAT, FQNNGV. The CDR3 nucleotides read TGTGCCAGCAGCTTATCCAGGAGACTCACAGATACGCAGTATTTT. This sequence encodes CASSLSRRLTDTQYF.

The gene calls are TRBV6-5 and TRBJ1-2; D call uncertain. V lost 7 bases and J 6 bases, leaving 21 bases between the germline ends. The CDR3 sequence is 15 residues long. CDR1 is MNHEY and CDR2 is SVGAGI in the germline V gene. The CDR3 loop is CASTLDGESLNGYTF. CDR3 nucleotide sequence: TGTGCCAGCACCTTAGACGGAGAGTCACTGAATGGCTACACCTTC.

The chain couples TRBV7-3 to TRBJ2-7; tentative D call: TRBD1 (6 bases). Per germline, CDR1 SGHTA and CDR2 FQGTGA. This CDR3 is 13 amino acids long. The V and J ends lost 6 bases and 6 bases respectively, with 15 bases between them. The CDR3 sequence is CASSIGGTTEQYF. The DNA for the CDR3 is TGTGCCAGCAGTATAGGGGGAACCACCGAGCAGTACTTC.

The chain couples TRBV29-1 to TRBJ1-1; D is unclear. V was shortened by 1 base and J by 12 bases, with 9 bases between the two germline ends. This CDR3 contains 10 residues. CDR1 is SQVTM and CDR2 is ANQGSEA in the germline V gene. CDR3 sequence (DNA): TGCAGCGTTGAAGGATCGCGTACTTTCTTT. Translation gives CSVEGSRTFF.

V gene TRBV4-2 combines with J gene TRBJ2-7; 14 positions agree with TRBD2. The V segment lost 4 bases and the J segment 4 bases; nucleotides outside the gene matches: 9. Germline V gene data show CDR1 as LGHNA and CDR2 as YNFKEQ. CDR3 size: 17 residues. CDR3 sequence (DNA): TGTGCCAGCAGCCCCATGGGGACTAGCGGGGGCCGATACGAGCAGTACTTC. Protein product: CASSPMGTSGGRYEQYF.

The rearrangement uses TRBV28 and TRBJ1-1, with no clear D. Germline values: CDR1 MDHEN, CDR2 SYDVKM. This CDR3 spans 13 amino acids. V was clipped by 3 bases and J by 1 base, with 6 bases between them. The CDR3 sequence is CASSFGENTEAFF. The CDR3 DNA follows: TGTGCCAGCAGTTTCGGCGAGAACACTGAAGCTTTCTTT.